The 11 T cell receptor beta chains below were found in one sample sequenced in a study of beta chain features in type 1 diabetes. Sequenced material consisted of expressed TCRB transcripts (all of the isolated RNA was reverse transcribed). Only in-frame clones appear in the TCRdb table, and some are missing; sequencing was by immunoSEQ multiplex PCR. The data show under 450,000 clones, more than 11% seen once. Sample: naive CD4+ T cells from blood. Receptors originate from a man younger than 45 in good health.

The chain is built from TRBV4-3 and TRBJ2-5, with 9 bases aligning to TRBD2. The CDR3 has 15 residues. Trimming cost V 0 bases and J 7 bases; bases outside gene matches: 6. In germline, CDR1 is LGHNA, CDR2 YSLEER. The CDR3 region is CASSQDWRGGRTQYF. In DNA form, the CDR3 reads TGCGCCAGCAGCCAAGATTGGCGGGGGGGCAGGACCCAGTACTTC.

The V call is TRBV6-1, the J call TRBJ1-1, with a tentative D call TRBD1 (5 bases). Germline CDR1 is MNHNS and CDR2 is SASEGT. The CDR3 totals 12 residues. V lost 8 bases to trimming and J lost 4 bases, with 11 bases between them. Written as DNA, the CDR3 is TGTGCCAGCCGGGACTTCCCCACTGAAGCTTTCTTT. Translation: CASRDFPTEAFF.

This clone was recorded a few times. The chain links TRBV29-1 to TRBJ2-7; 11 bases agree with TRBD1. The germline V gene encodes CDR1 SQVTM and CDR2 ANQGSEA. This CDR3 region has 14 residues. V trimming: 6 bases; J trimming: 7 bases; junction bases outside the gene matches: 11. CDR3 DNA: TGCAGCGTCCGGACAGGGGGCCCCTGGAGGGAGCAGTACGTC. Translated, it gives CSVRTGGPWREQYV.

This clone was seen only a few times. In DNA form, the CDR3 reads TGTGCCAGCAGTTTACGGGGGGCGCGGAAAAATGAGCAGTTCTTC. Translating gives CASSLRGARKNEQFF. The chain couples TRBV27 to TRBJ2-1; D is possibly TRBD2 (7 bases). The V gene's germline CDR1 is MNHEY and CDR2 SMNVEV (reference sequence). The CDR3 totals 15 residues. Trimming took 2 bases from V and 7 from J, leaving 15 bases between them.

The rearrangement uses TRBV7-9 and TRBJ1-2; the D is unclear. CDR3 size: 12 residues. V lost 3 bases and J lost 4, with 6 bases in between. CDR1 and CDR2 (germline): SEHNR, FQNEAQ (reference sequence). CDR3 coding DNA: TGTGCCAGCAGCTTGACCTTCTATGGCTACACCTTC. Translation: CASSLTFYGYTF.

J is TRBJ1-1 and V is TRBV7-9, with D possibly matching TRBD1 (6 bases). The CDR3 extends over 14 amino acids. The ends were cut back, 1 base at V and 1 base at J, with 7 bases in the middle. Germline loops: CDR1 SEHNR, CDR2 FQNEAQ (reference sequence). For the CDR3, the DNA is TGTGCCAGCAGCTTAGAAGGGGGGAACACTGAAGCTTTCTTT. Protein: CASSLEGGNTEAFF.

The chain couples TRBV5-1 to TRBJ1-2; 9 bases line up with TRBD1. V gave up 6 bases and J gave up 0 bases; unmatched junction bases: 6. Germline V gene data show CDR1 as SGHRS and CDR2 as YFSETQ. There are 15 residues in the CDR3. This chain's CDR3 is CASTLGTGSNYGYTF. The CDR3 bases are TGCGCCAGCACCCTGGGGACAGGGTCTAACTATGGCTACACCTTC. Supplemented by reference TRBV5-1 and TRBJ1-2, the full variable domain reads KAGVTQTPRYLIKTRGQQVTLSCSPISGHRSVSWYQQTPGQGLQFLFEYFSETQRNKGNFPGRFSGRQFSNSRSEMNVSTLELGDSALYLCASTLGTGSNYGYTFGSGTRLTVV.

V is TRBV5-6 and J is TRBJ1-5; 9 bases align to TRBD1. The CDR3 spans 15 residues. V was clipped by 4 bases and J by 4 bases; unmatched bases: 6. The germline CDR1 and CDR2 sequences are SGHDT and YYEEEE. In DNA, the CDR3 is TGTGCCAGCAGCACCGGGACAGGGTTGAATCAGCCCCAGCATTTT. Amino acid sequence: CASSTGTGLNQPQHF.

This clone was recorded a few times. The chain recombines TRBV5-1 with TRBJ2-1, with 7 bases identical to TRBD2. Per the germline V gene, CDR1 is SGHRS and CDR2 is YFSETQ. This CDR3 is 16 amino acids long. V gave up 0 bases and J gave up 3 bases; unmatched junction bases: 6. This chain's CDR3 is CASSLAPSGIYNEQFF. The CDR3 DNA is TGCGCCAGCAGCTTGGCCCCGAGCGGGATCTACAATGAGCAGTTCTTC.

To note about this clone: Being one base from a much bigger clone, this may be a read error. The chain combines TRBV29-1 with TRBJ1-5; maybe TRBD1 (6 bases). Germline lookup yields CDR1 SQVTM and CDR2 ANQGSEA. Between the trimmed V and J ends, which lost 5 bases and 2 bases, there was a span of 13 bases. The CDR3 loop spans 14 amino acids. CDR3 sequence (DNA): TGCAGCGTTATCAGGGGAAGGGGCAATCAGCCCCAGCATTTT. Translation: CSVIRGRGNQPQHF.

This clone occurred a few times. CDR3: CSGGTGGTETQYF. The CDR3 DNA follows: TGCAGCGGTGGGACAGGGGGCACAGAGACCCAGTACTTC. The gene calls are TRBV29-1 and TRBJ2-5; TRBD1 matches at 12 bases. V gave up 7 bases and J gave up 4 bases; unmatched junction bases: 4. Germline V gene sequence: CDR1 SQVTM, CDR2 ANQGSEA. The CDR3 consists of 13 residues.